The 15 T cell receptor beta chains reported below all come from one sample, sequenced in a study of blood T cell repertoires in COVID-19. Assay used: immunoSEQ multiplex PCR; TCRdb lists only in-frame clones, some missing. The sample gives 81,000 or so clones, around 94% of which show up once; roughly 6.6% is in the top ten. Sequencing was carried out using peripheral blood. The receptors come from a woman in her fifties or sixties with active COVID-19.

The chain combines TRBV7-2 with TRBJ2-5; tentative D call: TRBD2 (6 bases). The germline CDR1 and CDR2 sequences are SGHTA and FQGNSA. Deletions cut 1 base from V and 5 bases from J, with 14 bases between. The CDR3 spans 15 residues. CDR3 nucleotides: TGTGCCAGCAGCTTAGTACTAGCTCTAGGGGAGACCCAGTACTTC. This gives the protein CASSLVLALGETQYF.

This sequence joins TRBV3-1 (or the pseudogene TRBV3-2) and TRBJ1-1; the D gene is possibly TRBD1 (5 bases). Germline V gene data show CDR1 as LGHDT and CDR2 as YNNKEL (reference sequence). The CDR3 runs to 13 residues. Between the trimmed V and J ends, which lost 6 bases and 7 bases, there was a span of 15 bases. The CDR3 loop reads CASRLRDSSEAFF. The CDR3 DNA follows: TGTGCCAGCAGGCTGCGGGACTCAAGTGAAGCTTTCTTT.

This chain joins TRBV11-2 and TRBJ2-5, with TRBD2 identical over 9 bases. CDR1 and CDR2 from the germline V gene are SGHAT and FQNNGV. Losses at the gene ends were 3 bases for V and 4 bases for J; bases not matched to a gene: 9. This CDR3 spans 16 amino acids. This chain's CDR3 is CASSFWREGPIETQYF. The CDR3 nucleotides read TGTGCCAGCAGCTTTTGGCGGGAGGGCCCTATAGAGACCCAGTACTTC.

This rearrangement joins TRBV6-5 to TRBJ2-7; TRBD2 might be the D (7 bases). The CDR3 contains 15 residues. V lost 4 bases and J lost 4, with 17 bases in between. Germline CDR1 and CDR2: MNHEY and SVGAGI. The CDR3 DNA reads TGTGCCAGCAGTTCCCACAGGGTTAGCGGGTACGAGCAGTACTTC. Protein sequence: CASSSHRVSGYEQYF.

The rearrangement links TRBV6-2 or TRBV6-3 to TRBJ2-7, with 8 nucleotides matching TRBD2. Germline CDR1 and CDR2: MNHEY and SVGEGT. CDR3 size: 19 residues. V was clipped by 2 bases and J by 0 bases; unmatched bases: 15. CDR3 in amino acids: CASSYMVLIGAGDSYEQYF. CDR3 bases: TGTGCCAGCAGTTACATGGTATTAATTGGAGCGGGGGACTCCTACGAGCAGTACTTC.

The CDR3 protein is CASSRDSYTGELFF. In DNA, the CDR3 is TGTGCCAGCAGTCGGGACTCTTACACCGGGGAGCTGTTTTTT. The J gene is TRBJ2-2, the V gene TRBV27, with D perhaps TRBD2 (6 bases). Trimming shortened V by 5 bases and J by 3 bases, and 10 bases separated the two germline ends. Germline V lookup: CDR1 MNHEY, CDR2 SMNVEV (reference sequence). The CDR3 has 14 residues.

The chain uses TRBV7-2 and TRBJ1-1, with no clear D. Germline assignment: CDR1 SGHTA and CDR2 FQGNSA. The ends were cut back, 5 bases at V and 0 bases at J, with 13 bases in the middle. CDR3 size: 15 residues. DNA for the CDR3: TGTGCCAGCAGCCCAGGTACCGGTATGAACACTGAAGCTTTCTTT. It translates to CASSPGTGMNTEAFF. Together with reference TRBV7-2 and TRBJ1-1, the CDR3 gives the full variable domain: GAGVSQSPSNKVTEKGKDVELRCDPISGHTALYWYRQSLGQGLEFLIYFQGNSAPDKSGLPSDRFSAERTGGSVSTLTIQRTQQEDSAVYLCASSPGTGMNTEAFFGQGTRLTVV.

V and J are TRBV4-2 and TRBJ2-7; the match to TRBD2 covers 14 bases. Germline CDR1 reads LGHNA; CDR2 reads YNFKEQ. This CDR3 has 19 amino acids. J lost 4 bases, V lost 0 bases, and 11 bases had no gene match. The CDR3 sequence is CASSQDGTSGSPLGYEQYF. CDR3 nucleotide sequence: TGTGCCAGCAGCCAAGATGGGACTAGCGGGAGCCCCTTGGGGTACGAGCAGTACTTC.

The chain carries TRBV28 and TRBJ2-1; 8 nucleotides line up with TRBD2. CDR1 and CDR2 from the germline V gene are MDHEN and SYDVKM. CDR3 length equals 15 residues. V trimming: 6 bases; J trimming: 9 bases; junction bases outside the gene matches: 13. Written as DNA, the CDR3 is TGTGCCAGCAGCTTAACGGGGGTAGCGGGGCCTGAGCAGTTCTTC. Protein sequence: CASSLTGVAGPEQFF.

This clone appeared a single time. The chain carries TRBV24-1 and TRBJ1-6; no clear D gene. The CDR3 totals 15 residues. CDR1 is KGHDR and CDR2 is SFDVKD in the germline V gene. With 2 bases removed from V and 9 bases from J, the gap between germline ends came to 13 bases. The CDR3 sequence: CATSDSSPPGSPLHF. The CDR3 DNA reads TGTGCCACCAGTGATTCATCCCCCCCGGGTTCACCCCTCCACTTT.

The chain is built from TRBV28 and TRBJ1-6; D gene unclear. Trimming pared 3 bases from V and 10 bases from J, leaving 16 bases between. The CDR3 spans 15 residues. Germline V gene sequence: CDR1 MDHEN, CDR2 SYDVKM. The CDR3 loop is CASSLAAGMESPLHF. CDR3 nucleotides: TGTGCCAGCAGTTTGGCGGCCGGTATGGAATCACCCCTCCACTTT.

This sequence joins TRBV18 and TRBJ2-1, with D possibly matching TRBD2 (5 bases). The V gene's germline CDR1 is KGHSH and CDR2 LQKENI. This CDR3 contains 17 residues. V was shortened by 6 bases and J by 1 base, with 19 bases between the two germline ends. The CDR3 bases are TGTGCCAGCTCTCAAAACAGCGGAGCCGGATCCTACAATGAGCAGTTCTTC. This sequence encodes CASSQNSGAGSYNEQFF. The full variable domain, rest sourced from reference TRBV18 and TRBJ2-1, is NAGVMQNPRHLVRRRGQEARLRCSPMKGHSHVYWYRQLPEEGLKFMVYLQKENIIDESGMPKERFSAEFPKEGPSILRIQQVVRGDSAAYFCASSQNSGAGSYNEQFFGPGTRLTVL.

This chain joins TRBV6-5 and TRBJ2-5; 10 bases align to TRBD2. Germline V gives CDR1 MNHEY, CDR2 SVGAGI. V shed 6 bases and J 4 bases; nucleotides not matched to a gene: 8. The CDR3 covers 15 residues. CDR3 amino acids: CASRLAGAFGETQYF. The DNA for the CDR3 is TGTGCCAGCAGGCTAGCGGGAGCTTTCGGAGAGACCCAGTACTTC.

V gene TRBV2 combines with J gene TRBJ1-5; TRBD1 matches 8 bases. The germline gives CDR1 SNHLY, CDR2 FYNNEI. Trimming at V came to 6 bases and at J to 2 bases, leaving 6 bases not matched to a gene. This CDR3 has 15 residues. The CDR3 reads CASRDRARGNQPQHF. The CDR3 DNA sequence: TGTGCCAGCAGGGACAGGGCACGGGGCAATCAGCCCCAGCATTTT.

Here the CDR3 DNA reads TGCGCCAGCAGCCAAGAGGCAGGAATAAATCAGCCCCAGCATTTT. Translated, it gives CASSQEAGINQPQHF. This sequence joins TRBV4-1 and TRBJ1-5; D remains ambiguous. This CDR3 is built from 15 residues. Trimming removed 0 bases from V and 4 bases from J, with 10 bases in between. Germline CDR1 reads MGHRA; CDR2 reads YSYEKL.